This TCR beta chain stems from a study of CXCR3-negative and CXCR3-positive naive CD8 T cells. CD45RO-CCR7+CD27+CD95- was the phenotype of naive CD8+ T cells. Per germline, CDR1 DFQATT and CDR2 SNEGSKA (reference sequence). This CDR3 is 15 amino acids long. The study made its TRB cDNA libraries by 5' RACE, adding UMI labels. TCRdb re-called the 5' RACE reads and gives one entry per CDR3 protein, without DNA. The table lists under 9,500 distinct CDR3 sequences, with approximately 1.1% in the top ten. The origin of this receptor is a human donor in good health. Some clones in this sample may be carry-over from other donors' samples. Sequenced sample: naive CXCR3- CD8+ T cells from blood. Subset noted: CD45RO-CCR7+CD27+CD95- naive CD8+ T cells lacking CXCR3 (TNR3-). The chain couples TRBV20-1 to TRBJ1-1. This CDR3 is CSARAGSYMNTEAFF.